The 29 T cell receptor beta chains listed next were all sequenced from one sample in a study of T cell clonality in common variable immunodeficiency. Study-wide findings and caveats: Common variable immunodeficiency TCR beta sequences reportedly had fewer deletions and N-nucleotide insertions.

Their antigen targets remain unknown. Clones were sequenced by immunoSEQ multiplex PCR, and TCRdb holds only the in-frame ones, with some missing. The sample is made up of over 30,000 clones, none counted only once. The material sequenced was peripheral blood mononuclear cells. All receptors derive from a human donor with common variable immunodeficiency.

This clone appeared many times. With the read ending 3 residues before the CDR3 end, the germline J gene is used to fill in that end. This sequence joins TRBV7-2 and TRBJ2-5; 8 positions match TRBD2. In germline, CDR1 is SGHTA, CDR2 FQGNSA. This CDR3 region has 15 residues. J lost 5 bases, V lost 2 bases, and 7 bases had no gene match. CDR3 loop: CASSLTRGGRETQYF. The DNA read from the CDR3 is TGTGCCAGCAGCTTAACCCGGGGGGGGCGGGAGACC.

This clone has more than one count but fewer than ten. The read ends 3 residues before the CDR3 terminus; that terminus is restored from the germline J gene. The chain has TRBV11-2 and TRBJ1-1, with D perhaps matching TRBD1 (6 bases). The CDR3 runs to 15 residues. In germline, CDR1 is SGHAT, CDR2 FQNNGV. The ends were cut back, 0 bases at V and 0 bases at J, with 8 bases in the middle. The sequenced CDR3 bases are TGTGCCAGCAGCTTAGAAGGGACATTGAACACTGAA. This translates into CASSLEGTLNTE. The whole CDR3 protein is CASSLEGTLNTEAFF.

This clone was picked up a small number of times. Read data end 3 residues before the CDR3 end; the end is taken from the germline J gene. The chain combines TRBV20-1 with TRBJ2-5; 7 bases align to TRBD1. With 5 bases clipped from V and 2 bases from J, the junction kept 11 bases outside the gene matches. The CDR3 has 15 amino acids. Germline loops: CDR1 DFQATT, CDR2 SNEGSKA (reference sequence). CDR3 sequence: CSAPLTGNLQETQYF. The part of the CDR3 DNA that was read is TGCAGTGCTCCGTTGACAGGGAACTTACAAGAGACC.

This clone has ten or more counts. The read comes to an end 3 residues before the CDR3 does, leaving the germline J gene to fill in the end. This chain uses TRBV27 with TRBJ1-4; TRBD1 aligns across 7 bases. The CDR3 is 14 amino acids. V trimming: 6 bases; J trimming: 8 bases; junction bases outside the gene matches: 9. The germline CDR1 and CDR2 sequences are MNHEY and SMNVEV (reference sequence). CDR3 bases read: TGTGCCAGCAGCTACAGGGGAGGTTGGGAAAAA. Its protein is CASSYRGGWEK. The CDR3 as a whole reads CASSYRGGWEKLFF.

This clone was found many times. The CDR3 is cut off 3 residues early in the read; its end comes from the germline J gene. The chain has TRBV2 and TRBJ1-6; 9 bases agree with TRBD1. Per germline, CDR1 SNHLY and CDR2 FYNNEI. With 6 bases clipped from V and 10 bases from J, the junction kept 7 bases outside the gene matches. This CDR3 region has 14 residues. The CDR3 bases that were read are TGTGCCAGCAGAACAGGGGGCTCAGGGTCACCC. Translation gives CASRTGGSGSP. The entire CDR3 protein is CASRTGGSGSPLHF. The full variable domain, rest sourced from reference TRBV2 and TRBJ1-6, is EPEVTQTPSHQVTQMGQEVILRCVPISNHLYFYWYRQILGQKVEFLVSFYNNEISEKSEIFDDQFSVERPDGSNFTLKIRSTKLEDSAMYFCASRTGGSGSPLHFGNGTRLTVT.

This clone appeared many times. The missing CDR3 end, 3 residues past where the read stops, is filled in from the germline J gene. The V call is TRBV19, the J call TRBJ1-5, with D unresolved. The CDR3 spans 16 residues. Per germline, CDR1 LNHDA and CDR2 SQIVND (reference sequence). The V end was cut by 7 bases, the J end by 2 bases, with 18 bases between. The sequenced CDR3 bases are TGTGCCAGTAAGGCAATTACCAAAGGTGGCAATCAGCCC. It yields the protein CASKAITKGGNQP. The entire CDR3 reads CASKAITKGGNQPQHF.

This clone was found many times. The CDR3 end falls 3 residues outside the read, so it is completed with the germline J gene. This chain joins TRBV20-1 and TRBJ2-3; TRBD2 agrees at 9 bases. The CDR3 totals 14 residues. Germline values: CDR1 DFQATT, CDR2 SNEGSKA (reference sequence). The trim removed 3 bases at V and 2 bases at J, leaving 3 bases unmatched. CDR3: CSASGTSHTDTQYF. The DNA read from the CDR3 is TGCAGTGCTAGTGGGACTAGCCACACAGATACG.

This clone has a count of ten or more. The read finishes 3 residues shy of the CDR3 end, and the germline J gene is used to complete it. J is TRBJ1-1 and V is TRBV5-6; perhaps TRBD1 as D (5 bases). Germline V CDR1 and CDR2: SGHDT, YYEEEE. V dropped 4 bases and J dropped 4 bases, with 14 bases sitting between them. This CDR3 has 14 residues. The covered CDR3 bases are TGTGCCAGCAGCCCTAATCACGGGGGCACTGAA. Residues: CASSPNHGGTE. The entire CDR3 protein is CASSPNHGGTEAFF. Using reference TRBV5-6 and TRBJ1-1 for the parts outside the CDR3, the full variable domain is DAGVTQSPTHLIKTRGQQVTLRCSPKSGHDTVSWYQQALGQGPQFIFQYYEEEERQRGNFPDRFSGHQFPNYSSELNVNALLLGDSALYLCASSPNHGGTEAFFGQGTRLTVV.

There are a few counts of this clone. The CDR3 region is CSARDLGERGVGYRQPQHF. The sequenced CDR3 bases are TGCAGTGCTAGAGATCTTGGAGAACGCGGCGTCGGTTATAGACAGCCC. This chain links TRBV20-1 with TRBJ1-5; no reliable D call. The CDR3 end lies 3 residues beyond the end of the read and is filled in from the germline J gene. CDR3 size: 19 residues. The germline V gene encodes CDR1 DFQATT and CDR2 SNEGSKA (reference sequence). V was cut by 0 bases and J by 7 bases, with 28 bases left in between.

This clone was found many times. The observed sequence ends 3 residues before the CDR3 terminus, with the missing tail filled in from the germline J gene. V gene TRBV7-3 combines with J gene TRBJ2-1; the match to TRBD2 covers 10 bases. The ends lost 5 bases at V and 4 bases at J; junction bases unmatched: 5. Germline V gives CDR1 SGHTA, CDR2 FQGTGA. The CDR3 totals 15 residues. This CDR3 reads CASSPTSGTYNEQFF. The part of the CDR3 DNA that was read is TGTGCCAGCAGCCCAACTAGCGGGACTTACAATGAG.

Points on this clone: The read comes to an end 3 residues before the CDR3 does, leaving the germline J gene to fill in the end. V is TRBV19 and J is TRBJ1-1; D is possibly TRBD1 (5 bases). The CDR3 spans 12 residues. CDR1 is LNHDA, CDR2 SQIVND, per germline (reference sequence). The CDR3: CASSIAREKAFF. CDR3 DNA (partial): TGTGCCAGTAGTATAGCCAGGGAAAAA. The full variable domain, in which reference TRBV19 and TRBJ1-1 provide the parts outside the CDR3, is DGGITQSPKYLFRKEGQNVTLSCEQNLNHDAMYWYRQDPGQGLRLIYYSQIVNDFQKGDIAEGYSVSREKKESFPLTVTSAQKNPTAFYLCASSIAREKAFFGQGTRLTVV.

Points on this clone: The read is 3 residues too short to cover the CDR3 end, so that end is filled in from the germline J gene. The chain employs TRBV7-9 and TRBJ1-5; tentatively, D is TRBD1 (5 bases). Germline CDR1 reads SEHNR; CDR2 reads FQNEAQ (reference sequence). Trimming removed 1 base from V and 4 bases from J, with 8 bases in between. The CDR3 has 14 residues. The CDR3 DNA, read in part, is TGTGCCAGCAGCTTAGGGGGGGGGAATCAGCCC. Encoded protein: CASSLGGGNQP. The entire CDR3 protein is CASSLGGGNQPQHF.

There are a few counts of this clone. The CDR3 is CASSQESTNEKLFF. CDR3 DNA (partial): TGTGCCAGCAGCCAGGAGTCAACTAATGAAAAA. The chain employs TRBV7-9 and TRBJ1-4; D not certain. The CDR3 end is not reached by the read, which stops 3 residues before it; the germline J gene fills it in. CDR3 length equals 14 residues. Germline loops: CDR1 SEHNR, CDR2 FQNEAQ (reference sequence). The ends were cut back, 5 bases at V and 0 bases at J, with 7 bases in the middle.

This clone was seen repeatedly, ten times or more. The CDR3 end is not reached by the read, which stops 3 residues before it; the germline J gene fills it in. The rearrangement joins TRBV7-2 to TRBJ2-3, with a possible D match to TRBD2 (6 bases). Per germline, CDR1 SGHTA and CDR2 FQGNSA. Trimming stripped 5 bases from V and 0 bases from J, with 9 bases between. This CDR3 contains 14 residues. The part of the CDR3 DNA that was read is TGTGCCAGCAGCCGGGACTCCAGCACAGATACG. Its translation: CASSRDSSTDT. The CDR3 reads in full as CASSRDSSTDTQYF. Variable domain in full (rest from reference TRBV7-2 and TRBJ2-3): GAGVSQSPSNKVTEKGKDVELRCDPISGHTALYWYRQSLGQGLEFLIYFQGNSAPDKSGLPSDRFSAERTGGSVSTLTIQRTQQEDSAVYLCASSRDSSTDTQYFGPGTRLTVL.

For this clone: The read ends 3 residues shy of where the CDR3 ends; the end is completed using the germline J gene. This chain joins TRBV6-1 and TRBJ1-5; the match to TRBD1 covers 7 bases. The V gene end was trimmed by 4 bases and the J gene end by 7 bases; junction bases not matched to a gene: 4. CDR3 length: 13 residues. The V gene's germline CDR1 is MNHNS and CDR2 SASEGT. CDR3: CASSAGTAQPQHF. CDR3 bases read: TGTGCCAGCAGTGCCGGGACAGCCCAGCCC.

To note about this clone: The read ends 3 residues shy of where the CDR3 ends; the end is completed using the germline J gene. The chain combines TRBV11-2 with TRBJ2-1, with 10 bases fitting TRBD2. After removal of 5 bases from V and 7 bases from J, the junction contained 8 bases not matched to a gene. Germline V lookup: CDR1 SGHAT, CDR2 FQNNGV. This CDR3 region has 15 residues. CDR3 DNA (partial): TGTGCCAGCAGCGCCGTTAGCGGGAGGAGGAATGAG. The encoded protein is CASSAVSGRRNE. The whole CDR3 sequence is CASSAVSGRRNEQFF.

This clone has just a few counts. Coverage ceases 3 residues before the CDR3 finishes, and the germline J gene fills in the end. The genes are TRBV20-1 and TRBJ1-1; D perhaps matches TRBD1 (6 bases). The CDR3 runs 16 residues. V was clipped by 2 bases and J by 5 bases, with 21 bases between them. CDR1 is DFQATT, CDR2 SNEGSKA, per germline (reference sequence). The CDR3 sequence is CSARSSGGGGGTEAFF. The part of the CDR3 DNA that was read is TGCAGTGCTAGATCGAGCGGGGGGGGCGGGGGGACTGAA.

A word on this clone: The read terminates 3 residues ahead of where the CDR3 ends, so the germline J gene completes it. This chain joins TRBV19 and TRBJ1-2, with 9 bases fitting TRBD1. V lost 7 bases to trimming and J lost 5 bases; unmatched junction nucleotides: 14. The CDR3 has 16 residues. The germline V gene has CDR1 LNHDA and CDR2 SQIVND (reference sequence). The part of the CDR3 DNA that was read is TGTGCCAGTAATCTAACCCCTCGACAGGGGGTGTATGGC. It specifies CASNLTPRQGVYG. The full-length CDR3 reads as CASNLTPRQGVYGYTF.

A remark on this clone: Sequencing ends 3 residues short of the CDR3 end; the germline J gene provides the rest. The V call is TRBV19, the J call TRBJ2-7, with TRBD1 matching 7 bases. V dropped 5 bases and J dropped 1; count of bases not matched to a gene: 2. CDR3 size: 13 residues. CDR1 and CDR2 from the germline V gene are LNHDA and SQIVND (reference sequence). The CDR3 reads CASSPRGSYEQYF. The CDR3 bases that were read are TGTGCCAGTAGTCCCAGGGGGTCCTACGAG. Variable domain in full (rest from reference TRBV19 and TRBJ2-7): DGGITQSPKYLFRKEGQNVTLSCEQNLNHDAMYWYRQDPGQGLRLIYYSQIVNDFQKGDIAEGYSVSREKKESFPLTVTSAQKNPTAFYLCASSPRGSYEQYFGPGTRLTVT.

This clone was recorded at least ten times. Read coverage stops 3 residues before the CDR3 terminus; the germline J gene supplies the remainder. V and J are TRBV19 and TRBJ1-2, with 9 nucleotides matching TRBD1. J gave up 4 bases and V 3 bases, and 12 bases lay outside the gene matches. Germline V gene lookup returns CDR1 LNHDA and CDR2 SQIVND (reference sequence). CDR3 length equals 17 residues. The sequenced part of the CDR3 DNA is TGTGCCAGTAGTATCTTCCCCCGGACAGGGGATATCTATGGC. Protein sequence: CASSIFPRTGDIYG. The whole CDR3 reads CASSIFPRTGDIYGYTF.

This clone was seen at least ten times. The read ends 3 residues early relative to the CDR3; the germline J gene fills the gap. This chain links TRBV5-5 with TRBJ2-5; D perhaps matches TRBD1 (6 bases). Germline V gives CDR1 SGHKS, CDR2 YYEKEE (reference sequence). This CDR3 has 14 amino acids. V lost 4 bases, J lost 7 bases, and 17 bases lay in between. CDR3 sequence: CASSVSTGPTTQYF. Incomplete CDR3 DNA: TGTGCCAGCAGCGTGTCTACAGGGCCCACGACC.

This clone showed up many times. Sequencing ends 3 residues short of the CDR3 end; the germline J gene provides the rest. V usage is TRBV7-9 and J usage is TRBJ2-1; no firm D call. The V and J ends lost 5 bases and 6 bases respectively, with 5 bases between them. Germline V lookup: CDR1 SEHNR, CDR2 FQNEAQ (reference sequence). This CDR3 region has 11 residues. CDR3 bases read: TGTGCCAGCAGCCCTATCAATGAG. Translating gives CASSPINE. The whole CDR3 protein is CASSPINEQFF.

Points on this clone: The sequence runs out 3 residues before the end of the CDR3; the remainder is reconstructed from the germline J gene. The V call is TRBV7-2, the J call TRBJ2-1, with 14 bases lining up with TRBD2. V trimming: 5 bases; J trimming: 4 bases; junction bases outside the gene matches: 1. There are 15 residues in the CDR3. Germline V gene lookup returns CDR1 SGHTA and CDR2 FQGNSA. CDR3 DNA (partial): TGTGCCAGCAGCCGGACTAGCGGGGGGTACAATGAG. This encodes CASSRTSGGYNE. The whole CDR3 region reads CASSRTSGGYNEQFF.

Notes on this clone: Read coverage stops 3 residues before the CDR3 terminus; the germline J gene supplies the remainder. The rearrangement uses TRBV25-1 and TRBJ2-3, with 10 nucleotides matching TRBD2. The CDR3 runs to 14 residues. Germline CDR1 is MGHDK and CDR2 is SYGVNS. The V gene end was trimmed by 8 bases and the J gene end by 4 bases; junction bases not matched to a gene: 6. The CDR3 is CASATSGSADTQYF. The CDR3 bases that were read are TGTGCCAGCGCGACTAGCGGGTCAGCAGATACG.

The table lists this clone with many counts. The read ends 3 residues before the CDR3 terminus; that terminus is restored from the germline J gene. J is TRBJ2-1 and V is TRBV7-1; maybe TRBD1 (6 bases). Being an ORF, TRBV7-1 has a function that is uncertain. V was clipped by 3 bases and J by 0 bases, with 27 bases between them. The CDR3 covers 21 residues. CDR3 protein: CASSSITGTPITQSSYNEQFF. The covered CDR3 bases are TGTGCCAGCAGCTCGATTACAGGGACACCGATAACCCAGAGCTCCTACAATGAG.

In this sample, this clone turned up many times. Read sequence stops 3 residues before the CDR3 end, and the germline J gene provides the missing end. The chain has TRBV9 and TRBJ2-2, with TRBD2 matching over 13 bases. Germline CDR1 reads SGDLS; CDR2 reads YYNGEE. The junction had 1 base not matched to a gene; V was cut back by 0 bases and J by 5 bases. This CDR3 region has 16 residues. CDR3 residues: CASSVGLAGGTGELFF. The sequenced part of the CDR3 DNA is TGTGCCAGCAGCGTAGGACTAGCGGGAGGAACCGGGGAG.

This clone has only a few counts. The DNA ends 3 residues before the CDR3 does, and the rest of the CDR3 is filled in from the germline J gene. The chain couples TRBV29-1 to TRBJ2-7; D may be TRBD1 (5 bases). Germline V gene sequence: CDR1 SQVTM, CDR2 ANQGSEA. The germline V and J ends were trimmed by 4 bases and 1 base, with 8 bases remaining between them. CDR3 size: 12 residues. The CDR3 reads CSVVAGSYEQYF. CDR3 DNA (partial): TGCAGCGTTGTCGCAGGGTCCTACGAG.

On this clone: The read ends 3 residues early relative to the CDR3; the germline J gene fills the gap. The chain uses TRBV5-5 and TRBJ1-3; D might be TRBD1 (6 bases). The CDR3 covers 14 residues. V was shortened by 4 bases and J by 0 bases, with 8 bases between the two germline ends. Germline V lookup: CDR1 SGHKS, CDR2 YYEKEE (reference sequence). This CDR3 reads CASSLQGSGNTIYF. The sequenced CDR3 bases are TGTGCCAGCAGCCTACAGGGCTCTGGAAACACC. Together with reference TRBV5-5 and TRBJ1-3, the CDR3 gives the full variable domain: DAGVTQSPTHLIKTRGQQVTLRCSPISGHKSVSWYQQVLGQGPQFIFQYYEKEERGRGNFPDRFSARQFPNYSSELNVNALLLGDSALYLCASSLQGSGNTIYFGEGSWLTVV.

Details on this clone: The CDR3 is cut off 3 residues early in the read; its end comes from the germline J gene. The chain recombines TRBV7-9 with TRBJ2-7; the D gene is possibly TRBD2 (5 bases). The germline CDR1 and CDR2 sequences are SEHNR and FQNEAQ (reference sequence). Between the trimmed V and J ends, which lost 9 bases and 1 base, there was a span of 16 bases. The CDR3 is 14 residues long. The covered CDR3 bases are TGTGCCAGTAGTTCCCCGACTACATCCTACGAG. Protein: CASSSPTTSYE. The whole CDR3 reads CASSSPTTSYEQYF.